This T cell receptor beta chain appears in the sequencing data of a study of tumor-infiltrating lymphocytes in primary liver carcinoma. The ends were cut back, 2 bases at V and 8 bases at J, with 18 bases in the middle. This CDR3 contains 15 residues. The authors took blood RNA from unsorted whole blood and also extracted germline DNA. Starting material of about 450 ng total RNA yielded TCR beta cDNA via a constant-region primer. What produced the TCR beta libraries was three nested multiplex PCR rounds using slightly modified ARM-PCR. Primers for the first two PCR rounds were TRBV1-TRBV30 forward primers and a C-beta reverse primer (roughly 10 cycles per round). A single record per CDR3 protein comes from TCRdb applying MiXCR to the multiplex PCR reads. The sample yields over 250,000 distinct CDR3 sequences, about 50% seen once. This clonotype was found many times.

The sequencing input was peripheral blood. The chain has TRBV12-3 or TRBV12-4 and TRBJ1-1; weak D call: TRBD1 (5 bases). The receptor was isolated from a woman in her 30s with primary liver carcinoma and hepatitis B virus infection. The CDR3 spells CASSLRGIKVLEAFF. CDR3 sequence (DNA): TGTGCCAGCAGTTTAAGGGGTATCAAGGTTTTGGAAGCTTTCTTT.